Listed below are T cell receptor beta chains from one sample, sequenced in a study of T cell responses to AZD1222 COVID-19 vaccine. TCRdb keeps only in-frame clones here, not all; method: immunoSEQ multiplex PCR. The sample consists of 200,000 or so clones, approximately 93% of them appearing once. The sequenced sample was peripheral blood, obtained 28 days after the second AZD1222 dose. The receptors derive from an adult who received the AZD1222 COVID-19 vaccine. CDR3s include the opening cysteine and the closing phenylalanine or tryptophan. D genes are given only for firm matches. Size is stated for part of the rows, as once, few or many counts, or as a class when the clone is expanded.

v_gene: TRBV12-3/TRBV12-4
abundance: -
j_gene: TRBJ1-1
d_gene: TRBD1
CDR3aa: CASIRTGRTEAFF
CDR3nt: TGTGCCAGCATCCGGACAGGGCGCACTGAAGCTTTCTTT

v_gene: TRBV4-2
abundance: -
j_gene: TRBJ1-1
d_gene: -
CDR3aa: CASSQDPTRDGTEAFF
CDR3nt: TGTGCCAGCAGCCAAGACCCTACCCGGGACGGCACTGAAGCTTTCTTT

v_gene: TRBV5-1
abundance: -
j_gene: TRBJ2-1
d_gene: TRBD1
CDR3aa: CASSLALGQSSGEQFF
CDR3nt: TGCGCCAGCAGCTTGGCTTTGGGACAGTCTTCGGGGGAGCAGTTCTTC

v_gene: TRBV20-1
abundance: -
j_gene: TRBJ1-1
d_gene: -
CDR3aa: CSVSGDTEAFF
CDR3nt: TGCAGTGTATCAGGGGATACTGAAGCTTTCTTT

v_gene: TRBV6-5
abundance: -
j_gene: TRBJ1-1
d_gene: -
CDR3aa: CASSSLRTLNTEAFF
CDR3nt: TGTGCCAGCAGTTCCCTTCGGACGCTGAACACTGAAGCTTTCTTT

v_gene: TRBV6-1
abundance: -
j_gene: TRBJ1-5
d_gene: -
CDR3aa: CASSEALQGFWTQHF
CDR3nt: TGTGCCAGCAGTGAAGCCTTGCAAGGGTTTTGGACCCAGCATTTT

v_gene: TRBV28
abundance: -
j_gene: TRBJ2-7
d_gene: -
CDR3aa: CASSSAQGSSYEQYF
CDR3nt: TGTGCCAGCAGTTCGGCACAGGGCAGTTCCTACGAGCAGTACTTC

v_gene: TRBV5-1
abundance: -
j_gene: TRBJ1-1
d_gene: TRBD1
CDR3aa: CASSLAGGRNTEAFF
CDR3nt: TGCGCCAGCAGCTTGGCAGGGGGCAGGAACACTGAAGCTTTCTTT

v_gene: TRBV6-5
abundance: -
j_gene: TRBJ1-1
d_gene: TRBD1
CDR3aa: CASVRQGMVTEAFF
CDR3nt: TGTGCCAGCGTACGACAGGGTATGGTCACTGAAGCTTTCTTT

v_gene: TRBV7-9
abundance: -
j_gene: TRBJ1-2
d_gene: -
CDR3aa: CASSLREAGVYGYTF
CDR3nt: TGTGCCAGCAGCTTACGCGAGGCGGGGGTATATGGCTACACCTTC

v_gene: TRBV5-5
abundance: -
j_gene: TRBJ1-4
d_gene: -
CDR3aa: CASSPSVATNEKLFF
CDR3nt: TGTGCCAGCAGCCCTTCAGTCGCAACTAATGAAAAACTGTTTTTT

v_gene: TRBV30
abundance: -
j_gene: TRBJ1-5
d_gene: -
CDR3aa: CAWSVRGRGRQPQHF
CDR3nt: TGTGCCTGGAGTGTACGGGGCAGGGGTAGGCAGCCCCAGCATTTT

v_gene: TRBV5-4
abundance: -
j_gene: TRBJ2-3
d_gene: TRBD2
CDR3aa: CASSLDGTTITDTQYF
CDR3nt: TGTGCCAGCAGCCTTGATGGGACTACGATCACAGATACGCAGTATTTT

v_gene: TRBV19
abundance: -
j_gene: TRBJ2-7
d_gene: -
CDR3aa: CASSNPGGTYEQYF
CDR3nt: TGTGCCAGTAGTAACCCCGGGGGCACCTACGAGCAGTACTTC

v_gene: TRBV5-4
abundance: -
j_gene: TRBJ2-2
d_gene: TRBD1
CDR3aa: CASSFRTGITGELFF
CDR3nt: TGTGCCAGCAGCTTTAGGACAGGGATCACCGGGGAGCTGTTTTTT

v_gene: TRBV4-1
abundance: -
j_gene: TRBJ2-5
d_gene: -
CDR3aa: CASSQVYSGGAQETQYF
CDR3nt: TGCGCCAGCAGCCAAGTCTATAGTGGGGGGGCTCAAGAGACCCAGTACTTC

v_gene: TRBV7-9
abundance: -
j_gene: TRBJ1-1
d_gene: -
CDR3aa: CASSLVQNTEAFF
CDR3nt: TGTGCCAGCAGCTTAGTCCAAAACACTGAAGCTTTCTTT

v_gene: TRBV7-2
abundance: -
j_gene: TRBJ1-4
d_gene: TRBD1
CDR3aa: CASSLNRGYEKLFF
CDR3nt: TGTGCCAGCAGCTTGAACAGGGGTTATGAAAAACTGTTTTTT

v_gene: TRBV5-6
abundance: -
j_gene: TRBJ1-5
d_gene: -
CDR3aa: CASSHGRAGRQPQHF
CDR3nt: TGTGCCAGCAGCCACGGCAGGGCAGGGCGACAGCCCCAGCATTTT

v_gene: TRBV5-8
abundance: -
j_gene: TRBJ2-1
d_gene: -
CDR3aa: CASSLSQGYNEQFF
CDR3nt: TGTGCCAGCAGCTTGAGTCAGGGCTACAATGAGCAGTTCTTC

v_gene: TRBV24-1
abundance: once
j_gene: TRBJ2-5
d_gene: TRBD1
CDR3aa: CATSDPGQGAGETQYF
CDR3nt: TGTGCCACCAGTGACCCCGGACAGGGGGCGGGTGAGACCCAGTACTTC

v_gene: TRBV28
abundance: -
j_gene: TRBJ1-2
d_gene: -
CDR3aa: CASSLFATAGDGYTF
CDR3nt: TGTGCCAGCAGTTTATTCGCAACCGCCGGAGATGGCTACACCTTC

v_gene: TRBV2
abundance: once
j_gene: TRBJ1-6
d_gene: TRBD1
CDR3aa: CASEDRLNSPLHF
CDR3nt: TGTGCCAGCGAGGACAGGTTGAATTCACCCCTCCACTTT

v_gene: TRBV2
abundance: -
j_gene: TRBJ1-1
d_gene: -
CDR3aa: CASRQQLTPNTEAFF
CDR3nt: TGTGCCAGCAGACAACAACTCACACCGAACACTGAAGCTTTCTTT

v_gene: TRBV9
abundance: -
j_gene: TRBJ2-2
d_gene: -
CDR3aa: CASSVGGGTGELFF
CDR3nt: TGTGCCAGCAGCGTAGGTGGTGGGACCGGGGAGCTGTTTTTT

v_gene: TRBV28
abundance: -
j_gene: TRBJ1-5
d_gene: -
CDR3aa: CASSLGEGPEHF
CDR3nt: TGTGCCAGCAGTTTAGGAGAAGGGCCCGAACATTTT

v_gene: TRBV11-2
abundance: once
j_gene: TRBJ1-2
d_gene: -
CDR3aa: CASSRGEGSGYTF
CDR3nt: TGTGCCAGCAGCCGAGGCGAGGGATCTGGCTACACCTTC

v_gene: TRBV13
abundance: -
j_gene: TRBJ2-3
d_gene: TRBD2
CDR3aa: CASSLKAGGTDTQYF
CDR3nt: TGTGCCAGCAGCTTAAAAGCGGGGGGCACAGATACGCAGTATTTT

v_gene: TRBV27
abundance: -
j_gene: TRBJ2-3
d_gene: -
CDR3aa: CASSWARGTDTQYF
CDR3nt: TGTGCCAGCAGTTGGGCCAGGGGAACAGATACGCAGTATTTT

v_gene: TRBV24-1
abundance: -
j_gene: TRBJ2-5
d_gene: -
CDR3aa: CATSDSPGILETQYF
CDR3nt: TGTGCCACCAGTGATTCCCCGGGCATCCTAGAGACCCAGTACTTC

v_gene: TRBV4-2
abundance: -
j_gene: TRBJ1-3
d_gene: -
CDR3aa: CASSKRDGNTIYF
CDR3nt: TGTGCCAGCAGCAAACGGGATGGAAACACCATATATTTT

v_gene: TRBV5-1
abundance: -
j_gene: TRBJ1-4
d_gene: -
CDR3aa: CASRGSDEKLFF
CDR3nt: TGCGCCAGCAGGGGGTCGGATGAAAAACTGTTTTTT

v_gene: TRBV18
abundance: -
j_gene: TRBJ1-2
d_gene: -
CDR3aa: CASSPGSDSGYTF
CDR3nt: TGTGCCAGCTCACCCGGGTCTGACTCTGGCTACACCTTC

v_gene: TRBV2
abundance: -
j_gene: TRBJ1-1
d_gene: TRBD1
CDR3aa: CASVGTGWAEAFF
CDR3nt: TGTGCCAGCGTAGGGACAGGGTGGGCTGAAGCTTTCTTT

v_gene: TRBV12-3/TRBV12-4
abundance: -
j_gene: TRBJ1-1
d_gene: -
CDR3aa: CASSFPRNTEAFF
CDR3nt: TGTGCCAGCAGTTTCCCCAGGAACACTGAAGCTTTCTTT

v_gene: TRBV28
abundance: once
j_gene: TRBJ1-1
d_gene: -
CDR3aa: CASIGRNTEAFF
CDR3nt: TGTGCCAGCATAGGGCGGAACACTGAAGCTTTCTTT

v_gene: TRBV4-1
abundance: -
j_gene: TRBJ2-1
d_gene: -
CDR3aa: CASSRGTGDNEQFF
CDR3nt: TGCGCCAGCAGCCGCGGGACTGGGGACAATGAGCAGTTCTTC

v_gene: TRBV7-3
abundance: -
j_gene: TRBJ1-3
d_gene: -
CDR3aa: CASSTGTGNTIYF
CDR3nt: TGTGCCAGCAGTACAGGGACTGGAAACACCATATATTTT

v_gene: TRBV6-5
abundance: -
j_gene: TRBJ2-5
d_gene: -
CDR3aa: CASSFVHGETQYF
CDR3nt: TGTGCCAGCAGTTTTGTACACGGGGAGACCCAGTACTTC

v_gene: TRBV5-1
abundance: -
j_gene: TRBJ1-2
d_gene: TRBD1
CDR3aa: CASSNRDRGPYGYTF
CDR3nt: TGCGCCAGCAGCAACCGGGACAGGGGGCCGTATGGCTACACCTTC

v_gene: TRBV5-1
abundance: -
j_gene: TRBJ2-2
d_gene: -
CDR3aa: CASSLYEPDTGELFF
CDR3nt: TGCGCCAGCAGCTTGTACGAGCCGGACACCGGGGAGCTGTTTTTT

v_gene: TRBV7-6
abundance: -
j_gene: TRBJ1-3
d_gene: -
CDR3aa: CASSLGGEFGNTIYF
CDR3nt: TGTGCCAGCAGCTTAGGGGGGGAGTTCGGAAACACCATATATTTT

v_gene: TRBV5-6
abundance: -
j_gene: TRBJ1-4
d_gene: TRBD1
CDR3aa: CASSRPPTGPNEKLFF
CDR3nt: TGTGCCAGCAGCCGCCCCCCGACAGGGCCTAATGAAAAACTGTTTTTT

v_gene: TRBV11-3
abundance: -
j_gene: TRBJ1-5
d_gene: -
CDR3aa: CASRSRQPQHF
CDR3nt: TGTGCCAGCAGGTCCAGACAGCCCCAGCATTTT

v_gene: TRBV3-1/TRBV3-2
abundance: -
j_gene: TRBJ2-7
d_gene: -
CDR3aa: CASSQGARFPGEQYF
CDR3nt: TGTGCCAGCAGCCAAGGAGCACGGTTTCCAGGCGAGCAGTACTTC

v_gene: TRBV9
abundance: -
j_gene: TRBJ1-3
d_gene: -
CDR3aa: CASSVEGGSGNTIYF
CDR3nt: TGTGCCAGCAGCGTAGAGGGGGGCAGTGGAAACACCATATATTTT

v_gene: TRBV7-3
abundance: -
j_gene: TRBJ2-1
d_gene: TRBD1
CDR3aa: CASSSDRGSGNEQFF
CDR3nt: TGTGCCAGCAGCTCTGACAGGGGTAGTGGAAATGAGCAGTTCTTC

v_gene: TRBV3-1/TRBV3-2
abundance: -
j_gene: TRBJ1-3
d_gene: -
CDR3aa: CASSPLAGRDTIYF
CDR3nt: TGTGCCAGCAGCCCCCTGGCAGGACGGGACACCATATATTTT

v_gene: TRBV6-5
abundance: -
j_gene: TRBJ1-3
d_gene: -
CDR3aa: CASTLSGSGGNTIYF
CDR3nt: TGTGCCAGCACGTTGTCCGGGTCTGGGGGAAACACCATATATTTT

v_gene: TRBV28
abundance: -
j_gene: TRBJ1-4
d_gene: -
CDR3aa: CASSLAGSGKLFF
CDR3nt: TGTGCCAGCAGTTTAGCTGGCTCGGGAAAACTGTTTTTT

v_gene: TRBV6-1
abundance: -
j_gene: TRBJ1-2
d_gene: TRBD1
CDR3aa: CASREGGVYGYTF
CDR3nt: TGTGCCAGCAGAGAAGGGGGCGTCTATGGCTACACCTTC

v_gene: TRBV28
abundance: -
j_gene: TRBJ1-1
d_gene: -
CDR3aa: CASPRVSGDTEAFF
CDR3nt: TGTGCCAGCCCCCGAGTTAGCGGGGACACTGAAGCTTTCTTT

v_gene: TRBV9
abundance: -
j_gene: TRBJ2-4
d_gene: -
CDR3aa: CASSPPNSRQGGWGQYF
CDR3nt: TGTGCCAGCAGCCCGCCAAATTCAAGGCAGGGGGGCTGGGGTCAGTACTTC

v_gene: TRBV6-6
abundance: -
j_gene: TRBJ1-5
d_gene: -
CDR3aa: CASLGRNSNQPQHF
CDR3nt: TGTGCCAGCCTAGGGCGGAATAGCAATCAGCCCCAGCATTTT

v_gene: TRBV5-1
abundance: -
j_gene: TRBJ1-1
d_gene: -
CDR3aa: CASSSLGGDTEAFF
CDR3nt: TGCGCCAGCAGCTCCTTGGGTGGGGACACTGAAGCTTTCTTT